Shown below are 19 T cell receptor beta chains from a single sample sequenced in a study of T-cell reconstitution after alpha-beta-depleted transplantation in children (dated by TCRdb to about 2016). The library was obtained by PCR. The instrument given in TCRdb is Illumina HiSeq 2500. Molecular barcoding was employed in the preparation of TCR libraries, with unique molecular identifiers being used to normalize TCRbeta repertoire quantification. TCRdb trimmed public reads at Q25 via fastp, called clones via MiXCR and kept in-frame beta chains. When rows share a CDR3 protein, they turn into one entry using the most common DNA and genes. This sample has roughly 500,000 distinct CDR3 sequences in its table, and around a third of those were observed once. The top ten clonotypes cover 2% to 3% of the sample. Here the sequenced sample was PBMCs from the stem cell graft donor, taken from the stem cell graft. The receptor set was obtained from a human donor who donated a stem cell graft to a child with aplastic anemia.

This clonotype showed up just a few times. This chain's CDR3 is CASSLGWQQETQYF. Here the CDR3 DNA reads TGCGCCAGCAGCTTGGGGTGGCAGCAAGAGACCCAGTACTTC. The chain links TRBV5-1 to TRBJ2-5; D not certain. In germline, CDR1 is SGHRS, CDR2 YFSETQ. V lost 0 bases and J lost 2, with 8 bases in between. The CDR3 runs to 14 residues.

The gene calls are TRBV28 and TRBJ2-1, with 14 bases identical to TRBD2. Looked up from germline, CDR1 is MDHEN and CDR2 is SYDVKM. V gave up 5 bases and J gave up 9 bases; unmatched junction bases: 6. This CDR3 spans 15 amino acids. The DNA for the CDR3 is TGTGCCAGCAGTATGACTAGCGGGAGGGCCGGTGAGCAGTTCTTC. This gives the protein CASSMTSGRAGEQFF.

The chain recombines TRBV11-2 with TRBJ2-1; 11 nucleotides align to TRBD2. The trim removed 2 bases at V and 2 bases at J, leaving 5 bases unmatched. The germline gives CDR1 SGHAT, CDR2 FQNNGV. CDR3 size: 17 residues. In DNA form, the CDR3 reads TGTGCCAGCAGCTTACGAACGACTAGCGGGACCTACAATGAGCAGTTCTTC. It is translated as CASSLRTTSGTYNEQFF.

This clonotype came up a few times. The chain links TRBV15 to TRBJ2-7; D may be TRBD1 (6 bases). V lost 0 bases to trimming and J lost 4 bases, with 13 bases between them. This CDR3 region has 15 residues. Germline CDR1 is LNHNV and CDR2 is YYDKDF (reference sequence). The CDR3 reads CATSRDLSGTYEQYF. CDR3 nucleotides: TGTGCCACCAGCAGAGATCTCTCCGGGACATACGAGCAGTACTTC.

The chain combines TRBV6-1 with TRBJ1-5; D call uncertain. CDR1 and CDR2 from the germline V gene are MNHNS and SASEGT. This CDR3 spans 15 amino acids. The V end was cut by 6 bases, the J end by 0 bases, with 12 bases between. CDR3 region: CASRLQNLSNQPQHF. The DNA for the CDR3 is TGTGCCAGCAGACTACAGAACCTTAGCAATCAGCCCCAGCATTTT.

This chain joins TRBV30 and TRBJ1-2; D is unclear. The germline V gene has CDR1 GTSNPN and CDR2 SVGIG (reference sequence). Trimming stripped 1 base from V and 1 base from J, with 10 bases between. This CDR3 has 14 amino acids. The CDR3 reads CAWSAMVGNYGYTF. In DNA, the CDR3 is TGTGCCTGGAGTGCCATGGTGGGTAACTATGGCTACACCTTC.

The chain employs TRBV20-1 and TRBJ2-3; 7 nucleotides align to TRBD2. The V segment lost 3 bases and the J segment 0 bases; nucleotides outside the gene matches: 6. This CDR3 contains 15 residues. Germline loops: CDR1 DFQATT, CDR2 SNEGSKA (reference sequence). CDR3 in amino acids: CSASYPSGSTDTQYF. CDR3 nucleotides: TGCAGTGCTAGCTACCCTAGCGGTAGCACAGATACGCAGTATTTT.

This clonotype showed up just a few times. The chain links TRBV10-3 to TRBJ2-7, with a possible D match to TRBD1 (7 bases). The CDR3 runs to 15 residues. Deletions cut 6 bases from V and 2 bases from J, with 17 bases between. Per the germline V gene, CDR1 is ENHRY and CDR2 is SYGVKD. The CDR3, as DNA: TGTGCCATCAGGGAGGGGAAGGGACAGCCCTACGAGCAGTACGTC. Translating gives CAIREGKGQPYEQYV.

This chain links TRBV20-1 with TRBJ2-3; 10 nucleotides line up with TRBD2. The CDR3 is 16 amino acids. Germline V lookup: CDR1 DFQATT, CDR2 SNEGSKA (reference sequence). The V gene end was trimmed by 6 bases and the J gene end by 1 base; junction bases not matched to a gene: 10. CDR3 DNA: TGCAGTGCCCCCAATCTAGCGGGAGTGGGCACAGATACGCAGTATTTT. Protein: CSAPNLAGVGTDTQYF.

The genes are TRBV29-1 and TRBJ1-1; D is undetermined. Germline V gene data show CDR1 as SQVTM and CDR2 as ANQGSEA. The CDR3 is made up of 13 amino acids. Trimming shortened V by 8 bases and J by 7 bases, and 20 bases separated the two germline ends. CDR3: CSPTPFNRNEAFF. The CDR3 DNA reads TGCAGCCCTACTCCCTTCAACCGGAATGAAGCTTTCTTT.

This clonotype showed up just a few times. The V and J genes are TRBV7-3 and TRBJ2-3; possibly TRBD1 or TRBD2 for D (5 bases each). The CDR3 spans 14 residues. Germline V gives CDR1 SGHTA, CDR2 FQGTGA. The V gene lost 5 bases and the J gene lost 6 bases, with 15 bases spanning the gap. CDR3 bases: TGTGCCAGCAGCCCGGGACGACCGGGGGATACGCAGTATTTT. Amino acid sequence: CASSPGRPGDTQYF.

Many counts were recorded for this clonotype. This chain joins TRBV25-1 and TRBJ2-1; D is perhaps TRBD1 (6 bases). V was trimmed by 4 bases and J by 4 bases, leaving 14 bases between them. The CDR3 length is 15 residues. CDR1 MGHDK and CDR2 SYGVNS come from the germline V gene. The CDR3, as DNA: TGTGCCAGCAGTGTCAGTTGGACAGTGTACAATGAGCAGTTCTTC. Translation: CASSVSWTVYNEQFF.

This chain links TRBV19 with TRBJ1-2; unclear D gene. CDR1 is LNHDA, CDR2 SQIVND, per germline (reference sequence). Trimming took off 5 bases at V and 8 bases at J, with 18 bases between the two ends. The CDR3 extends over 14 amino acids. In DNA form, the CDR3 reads TGTGCCAGTAGTGTCCCGACGGCCGTCCGCGGCTACACCTTC. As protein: CASSVPTAVRGYTF.

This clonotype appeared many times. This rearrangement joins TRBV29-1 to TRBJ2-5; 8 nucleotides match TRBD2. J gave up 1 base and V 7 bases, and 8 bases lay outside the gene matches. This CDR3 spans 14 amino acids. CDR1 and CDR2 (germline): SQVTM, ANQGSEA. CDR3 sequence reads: CSAAGGGPQETQYF. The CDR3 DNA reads TGCAGCGCCGCGGGAGGTGGACCCCAAGAGACCCAGTACTTC.

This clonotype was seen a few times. DNA for the CDR3: TGTGCCAGCAGCTCGACCGGAGCTAGGAATGAGCAGTTCTTC. Its protein is CASSSTGARNEQFF. The rearrangement uses TRBV5-6 and TRBJ2-1, with D hard to call. Trimming cost V 3 bases and J 7 bases, with 14 bases left between them. This CDR3 comprises 14 residues. Germline CDR1 and CDR2: SGHDT and YYEEEE.

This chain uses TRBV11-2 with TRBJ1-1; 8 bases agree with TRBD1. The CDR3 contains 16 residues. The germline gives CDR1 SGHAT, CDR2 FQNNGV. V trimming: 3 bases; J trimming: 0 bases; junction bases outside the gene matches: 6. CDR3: CASSLGQVYMNTEAFF. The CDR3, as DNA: TGTGCCAGCAGCTTGGGACAGGTGTACATGAACACTGAAGCTTTCTTT.

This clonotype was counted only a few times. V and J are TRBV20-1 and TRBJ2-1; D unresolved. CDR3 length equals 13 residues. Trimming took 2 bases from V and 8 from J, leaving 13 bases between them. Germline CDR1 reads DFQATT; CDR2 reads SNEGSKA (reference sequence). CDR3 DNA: TGCAGTGCTAGAATGTCTAATGACCATGAGCAGTTCTTC. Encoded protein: CSARMSNDHEQFF.

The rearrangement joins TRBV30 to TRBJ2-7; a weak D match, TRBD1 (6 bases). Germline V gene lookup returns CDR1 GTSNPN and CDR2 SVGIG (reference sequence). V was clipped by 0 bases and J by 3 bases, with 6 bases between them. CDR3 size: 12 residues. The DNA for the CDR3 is TGTGCCTGGAGTGTAGGGGGCTACGAGCAGTACTTC. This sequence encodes CAWSVGGYEQYF.

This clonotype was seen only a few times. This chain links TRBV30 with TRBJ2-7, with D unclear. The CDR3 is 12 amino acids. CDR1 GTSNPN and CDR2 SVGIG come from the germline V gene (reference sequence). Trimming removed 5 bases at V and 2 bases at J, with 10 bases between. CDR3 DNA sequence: TGTGCCTGGGGGAATGGAACCTACGAGCAGTACTTC. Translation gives CAWGNGTYEQYF.